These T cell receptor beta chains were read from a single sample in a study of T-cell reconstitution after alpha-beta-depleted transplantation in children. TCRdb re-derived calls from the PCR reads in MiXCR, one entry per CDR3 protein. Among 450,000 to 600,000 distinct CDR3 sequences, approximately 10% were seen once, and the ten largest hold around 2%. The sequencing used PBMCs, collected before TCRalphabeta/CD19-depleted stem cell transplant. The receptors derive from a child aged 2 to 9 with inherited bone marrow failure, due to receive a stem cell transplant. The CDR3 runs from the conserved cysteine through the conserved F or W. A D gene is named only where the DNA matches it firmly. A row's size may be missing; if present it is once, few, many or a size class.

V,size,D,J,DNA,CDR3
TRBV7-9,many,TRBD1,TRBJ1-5,TGTGCCAGCAGCAATTCGGACAGGGGAAGCAATCAGCCCCAGCATTTT,CASSNSDRGSNQPQHF
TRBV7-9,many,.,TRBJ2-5,TGTGCCAGCAGCTTACAGGGACAAGAGACCCAGTACTTC,CASSLQGQETQYF
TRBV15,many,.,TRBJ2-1,TGTGCCACCACCTCTCACCGTAATGAGCAGTTCTTC,CATTSHRNEQFF
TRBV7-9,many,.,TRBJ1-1,TGTGCCAGCAGCCGAAAGGTGAACACTGAAGCTTTCTTT,CASSRKVNTEAFF
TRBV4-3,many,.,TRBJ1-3,TGCGCCAGCAGCCAAGAAGATTCCCGAGGGACCATATATTTT,CASSQEDSRGTIYF
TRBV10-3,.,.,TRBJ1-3,TGTGCCACGGAGGGGACATCCTCTGGAAACACCATATATTTT,CATEGTSSGNTIYF
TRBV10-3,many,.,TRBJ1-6,TGTGCCATCGGGGTGGCAGCGGTAAATTCACCCCTCCACTTT,CAIGVAAVNSPLHF
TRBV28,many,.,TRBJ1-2,TGTGCCAGCAGTCCGGGCTTTTCGGATGGCTACACCTTC,CASSPGFSDGYTF
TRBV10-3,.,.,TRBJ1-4,TGTGCCATCAGGCCGGAGACAACTAATGAAAAACTGTTTTTT,CAIRPETTNEKLFF
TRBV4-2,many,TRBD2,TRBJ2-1,TGTGCCAGCAGCCATGTAGCGGGAGCTGACTACAATGAGCAGTTCTTC,CASSHVAGADYNEQFF
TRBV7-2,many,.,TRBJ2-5,TGTGCCAGCAGCCTACCAGGGGTTAAGACCCAGTACTTC,CASSLPGVKTQYF
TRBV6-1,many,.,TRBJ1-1,TGTGCCAGCAGTCTTCGGATGAACACTGAAGCTTTCTTT,CASSLRMNTEAFF
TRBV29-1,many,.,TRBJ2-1,TGCAGCGCGGGGGATGGGGAGCAGTTCTTC,CSAGDGEQFF
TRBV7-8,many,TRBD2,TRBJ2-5,TGTGCCAGCAGCATCGGACTAGCGGGGCGGGGGACCCAGTACTTC,CASSIGLAGRGTQYF
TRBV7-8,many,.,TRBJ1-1,TGTGCCAGCAGCTTAACAGGGAGGAACACTGAAGCTTTCTTT,CASSLTGRNTEAFF
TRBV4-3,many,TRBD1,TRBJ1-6,TGCGCCAGCAGCCAAGATTGGGATTTCTCCCGACAGGGCTGGAATTCACCCCTCCACTTT,CASSQDWDFSRQGWNSPLHF
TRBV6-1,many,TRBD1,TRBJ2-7,TGTGCCAGCAGGCGAACGGGACAGGGGGCCTCCTACGAGCAGTACTTC,CASRRTGQGASYEQYF
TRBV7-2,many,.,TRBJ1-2,TGTGCCAGCAGCTACATCCCCCCGGGGGGTGGCTACACCTTC,CASSYIPPGGGYTF
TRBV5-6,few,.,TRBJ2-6,TGTGCCAGCAGTTGGTCGGACGGGGCCAACGTCCTGACTTTC,CASSWSDGANVLTF
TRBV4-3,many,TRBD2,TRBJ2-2,TGCGCCAGCAGCCAAGTGTATCAAGCGGGAACCACCGGGGAGCTGTTTTTT,CASSQVYQAGTTGELFF
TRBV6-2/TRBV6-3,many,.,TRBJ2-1,TGTGCCAGCAGCGACGTTTACAATGAGCAGTTCTTC,CASSDVYNEQFF
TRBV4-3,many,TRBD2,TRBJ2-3,TGCGCCAGCAGCCAAGTAGCGACTAGCGACACAGATACGCAGTATTTT,CASSQVATSDTDTQYF
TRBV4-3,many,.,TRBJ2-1,TGCGCCAGCAGCCCGTTGGGGCATAACAATGAGCAGTTCTTC,CASSPLGHNNEQFF
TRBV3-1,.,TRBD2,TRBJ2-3,TGTGCCAGCAGCCAATTCCGGGGGAGCGGGAGGTCAGATACGCAGTATTTT,CASSQFRGSGRSDTQYF
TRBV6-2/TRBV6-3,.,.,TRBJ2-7,TGTGCCATCCCGTGGGGCGGGATGGTAGTCTACGAGCAGTACTTC,CAIPWGGMVVYEQYF
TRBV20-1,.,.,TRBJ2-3,TGCAGTGCTAAGCCGGGGACAGATACGCAGTATTTT,CSAKPGTDTQYF
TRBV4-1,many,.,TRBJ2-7,TGCGCCAGCAGCCAAGTTAGCGGCAGCTCCTACGAGCAGTACTTC,CASSQVSGSSYEQYF
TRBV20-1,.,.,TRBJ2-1,TGCAGTGTCGGGACACCATACAATGAGCAGTTCTTC,CSVGTPYNEQFF
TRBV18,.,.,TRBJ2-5,TGTGCCAGCTCACCATCAAGGGGCTTGGAGACCCAGTACTTC,CASSPSRGLETQYF
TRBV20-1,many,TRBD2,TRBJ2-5,TGCAGTGCTGCCATGAGCGGGAGAAGGCAGACCCAGTACTTC,CSAAMSGRRQTQYF
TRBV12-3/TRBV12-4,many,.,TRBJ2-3,TGTGCCAGCAGTTCCAGCCTCACAGATACGCAGTATTTT,CASSSSLTDTQYF
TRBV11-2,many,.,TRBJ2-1,TGTGCCAGCAGCTTAGTGCCGGGTTACTACAATGAGCAGTTCTTC,CASSLVPGYYNEQFF
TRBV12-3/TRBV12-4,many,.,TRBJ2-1,TGTGCCAGCAGTCCGGATGAAGGGAGTTTTTACAATGAGCAGTTCTTC,CASSPDEGSFYNEQFF
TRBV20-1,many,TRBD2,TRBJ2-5,TGCAGTGCTAGGACTAGCGGCCAAGAGACCCAGTACTTC,CSARTSGQETQYF
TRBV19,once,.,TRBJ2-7,TGTGCCAGTAGTATAGAATGGACAGCTTACGAGCAGTACTTC,CASSIEWTAYEQYF
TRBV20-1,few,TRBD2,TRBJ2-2,TGCAGTGCCTGGAGTTTGGCTAGCGGGAGTTCCGGGGAGCTGTTTTTT,CSAWSLASGSSGELFF
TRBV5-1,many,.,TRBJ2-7,TGCGCCAGCAGCGCACAGGGAAACCCCTACGAGCAGTACTTC,CASSAQGNPYEQYF
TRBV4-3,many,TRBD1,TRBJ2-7,TGCGCCAGCAGCCAAGAACAGGGGCCGGCCTACGAGCAGTACTTC,CASSQEQGPAYEQYF
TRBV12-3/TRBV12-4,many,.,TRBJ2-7,TGTGCCAGCAGTTGGACGGAAAACTCCTACGAGCAGTACTTC,CASSWTENSYEQYF
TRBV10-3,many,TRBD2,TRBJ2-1,TGTGCCATCAGTTTGGCGGGAGGCCACAATGAGCAGTTCTTC,CAISLAGGHNEQFF
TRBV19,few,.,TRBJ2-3,TGTGCCAGTAGTATAGTCTCCGCCTCGGGTACGCAGTATTTT,CASSIVSASGTQYF
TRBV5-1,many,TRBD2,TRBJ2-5,TGCGCCAGCAGCTTGGTGTCAGCGGGGTCAGAGACCCAGTACTTC,CASSLVSAGSETQYF
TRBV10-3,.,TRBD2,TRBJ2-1,TGTGCCATCAGTGACTCGGAAAGTAGCGGGATCTATGAGCAGTTCTTC,CAISDSESSGIYEQFF
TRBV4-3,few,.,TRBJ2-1,TGCGCCAGCAGCCAAGATAAGCGGAGTTACAATGAGCAGTTCTTC,CASSQDKRSYNEQFF